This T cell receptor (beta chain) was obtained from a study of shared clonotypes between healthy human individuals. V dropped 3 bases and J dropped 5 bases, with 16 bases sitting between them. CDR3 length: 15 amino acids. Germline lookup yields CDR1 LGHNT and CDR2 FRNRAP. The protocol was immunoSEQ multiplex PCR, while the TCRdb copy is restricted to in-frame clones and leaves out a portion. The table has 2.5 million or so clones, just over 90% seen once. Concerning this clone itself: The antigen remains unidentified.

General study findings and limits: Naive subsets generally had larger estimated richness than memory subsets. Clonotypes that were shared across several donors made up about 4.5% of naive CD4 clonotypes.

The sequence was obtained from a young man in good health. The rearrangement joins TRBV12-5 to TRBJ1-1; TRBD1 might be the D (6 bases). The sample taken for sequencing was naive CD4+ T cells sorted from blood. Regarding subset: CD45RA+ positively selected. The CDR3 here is CASGFNRLGATEAFF. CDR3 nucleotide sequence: TGTGCTAGTGGTTTCAATCGTCTGGGGGCTACTGAAGCTTTCTTT.